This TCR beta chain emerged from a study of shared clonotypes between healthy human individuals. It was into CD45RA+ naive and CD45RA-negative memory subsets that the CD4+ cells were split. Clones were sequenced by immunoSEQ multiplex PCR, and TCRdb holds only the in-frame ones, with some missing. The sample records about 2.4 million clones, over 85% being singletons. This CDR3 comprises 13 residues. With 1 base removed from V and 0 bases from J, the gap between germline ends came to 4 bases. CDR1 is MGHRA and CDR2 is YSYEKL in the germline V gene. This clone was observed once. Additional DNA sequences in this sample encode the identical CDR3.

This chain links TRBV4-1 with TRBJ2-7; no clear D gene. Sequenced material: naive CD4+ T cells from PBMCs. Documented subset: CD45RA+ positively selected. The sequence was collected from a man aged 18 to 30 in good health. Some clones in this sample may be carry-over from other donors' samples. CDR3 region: CASSQVGSYEQYF. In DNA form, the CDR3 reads TGCGCCAGCAGCCAAGTCGGCTCCTACGAGCAGTACTTC.